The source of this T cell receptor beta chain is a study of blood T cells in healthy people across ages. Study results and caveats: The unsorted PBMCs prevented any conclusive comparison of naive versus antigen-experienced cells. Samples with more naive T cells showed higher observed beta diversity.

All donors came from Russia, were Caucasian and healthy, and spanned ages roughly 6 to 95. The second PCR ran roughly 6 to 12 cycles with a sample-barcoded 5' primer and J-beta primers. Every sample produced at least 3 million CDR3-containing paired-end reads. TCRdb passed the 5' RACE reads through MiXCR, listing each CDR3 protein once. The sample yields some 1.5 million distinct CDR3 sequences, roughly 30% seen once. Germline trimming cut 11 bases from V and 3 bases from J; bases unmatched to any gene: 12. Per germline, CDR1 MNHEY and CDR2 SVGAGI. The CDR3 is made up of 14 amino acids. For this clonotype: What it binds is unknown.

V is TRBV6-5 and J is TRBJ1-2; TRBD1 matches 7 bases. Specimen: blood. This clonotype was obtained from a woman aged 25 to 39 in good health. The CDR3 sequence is CAVRPGQIYYGYTF. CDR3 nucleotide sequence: TGTGCCGTCCGACCGGGACAGATTTACTATGGCTACACCTTC.